This T cell receptor (beta chain) was obtained from a study of CD8+CD57+ T cells in acquired aplastic anemia. Both TCR beta VDJ combination and CDR3 sequence profiling were carried out. Genomic DNA was the template for this profiling. MiXCR was run by TCRdb on the reads, yielding one entry per CDR3 protein. Of around 150,000 distinct CDR3 sequences listed, about 50% were seen once; the top ten hold 25% to 35%. This clonotype was detected a few times. In patients chosen for sequencing, flow cytometry had shown CD8+CD57+ cell expansion. The cohort consisted entirely of patients having severe acquired aplastic anemia. Sequencing was done on a sample of sorted CD4+, CD8+, or CD8+CD57+ T cells (not recorded which) from PBMCs. The TCR was taken from a human donor with aplastic anemia.

This CDR3 reads CSAFREGNMNTEAFF. The CDR3 DNA follows: TGCAGTGCTTTCCGTGAAGGAAATATGAACACTGAAGCTTTCTTT. J is TRBJ1-1 and V is TRBV20-1; no reliable D call. The germline V gene encodes CDR1 DFQATT and CDR2 SNEGSKA (reference sequence). The CDR3 is made up of 15 amino acids. V dropped 5 bases and J dropped 0 bases, with 16 bases sitting between them.